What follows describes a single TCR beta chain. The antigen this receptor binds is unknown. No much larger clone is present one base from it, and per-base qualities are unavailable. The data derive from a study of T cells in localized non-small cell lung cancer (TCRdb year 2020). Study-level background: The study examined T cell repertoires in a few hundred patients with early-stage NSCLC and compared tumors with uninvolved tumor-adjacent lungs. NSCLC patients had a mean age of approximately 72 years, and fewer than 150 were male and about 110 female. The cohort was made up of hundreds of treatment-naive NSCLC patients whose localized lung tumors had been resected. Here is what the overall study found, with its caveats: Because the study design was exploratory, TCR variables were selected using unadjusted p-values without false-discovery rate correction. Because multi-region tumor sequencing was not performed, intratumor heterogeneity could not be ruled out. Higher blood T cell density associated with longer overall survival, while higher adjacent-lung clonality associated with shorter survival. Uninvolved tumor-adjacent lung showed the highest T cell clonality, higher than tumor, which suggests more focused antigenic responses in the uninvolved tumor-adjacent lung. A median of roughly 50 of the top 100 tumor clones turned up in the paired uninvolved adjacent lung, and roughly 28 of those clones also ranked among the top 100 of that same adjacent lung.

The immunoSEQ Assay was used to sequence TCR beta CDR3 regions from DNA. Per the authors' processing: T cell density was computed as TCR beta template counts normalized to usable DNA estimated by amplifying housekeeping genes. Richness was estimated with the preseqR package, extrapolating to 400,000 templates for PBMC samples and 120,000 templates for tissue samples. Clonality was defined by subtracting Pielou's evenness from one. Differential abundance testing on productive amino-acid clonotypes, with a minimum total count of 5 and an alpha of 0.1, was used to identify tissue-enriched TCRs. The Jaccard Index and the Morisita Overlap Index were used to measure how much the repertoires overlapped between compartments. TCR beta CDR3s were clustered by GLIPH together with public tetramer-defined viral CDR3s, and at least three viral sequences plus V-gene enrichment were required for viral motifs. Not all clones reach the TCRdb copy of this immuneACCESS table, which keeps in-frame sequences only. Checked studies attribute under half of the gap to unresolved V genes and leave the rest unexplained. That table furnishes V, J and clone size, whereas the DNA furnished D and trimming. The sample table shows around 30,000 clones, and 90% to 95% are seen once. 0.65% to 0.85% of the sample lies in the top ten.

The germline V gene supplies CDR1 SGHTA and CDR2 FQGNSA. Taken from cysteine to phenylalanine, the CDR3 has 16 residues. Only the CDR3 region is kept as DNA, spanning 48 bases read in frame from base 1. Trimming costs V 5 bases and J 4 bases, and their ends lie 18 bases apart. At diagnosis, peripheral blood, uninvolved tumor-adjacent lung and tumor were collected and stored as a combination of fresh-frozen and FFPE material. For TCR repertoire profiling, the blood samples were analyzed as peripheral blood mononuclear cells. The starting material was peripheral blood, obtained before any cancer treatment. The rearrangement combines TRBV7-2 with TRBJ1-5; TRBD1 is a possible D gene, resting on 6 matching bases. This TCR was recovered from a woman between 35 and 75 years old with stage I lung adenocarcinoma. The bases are TGTGCCAGCAGCCCTCAGGGGCCTCTGATAAATCAGCCCCAGCATTTT. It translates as CASSPQGPLINQPQHF.